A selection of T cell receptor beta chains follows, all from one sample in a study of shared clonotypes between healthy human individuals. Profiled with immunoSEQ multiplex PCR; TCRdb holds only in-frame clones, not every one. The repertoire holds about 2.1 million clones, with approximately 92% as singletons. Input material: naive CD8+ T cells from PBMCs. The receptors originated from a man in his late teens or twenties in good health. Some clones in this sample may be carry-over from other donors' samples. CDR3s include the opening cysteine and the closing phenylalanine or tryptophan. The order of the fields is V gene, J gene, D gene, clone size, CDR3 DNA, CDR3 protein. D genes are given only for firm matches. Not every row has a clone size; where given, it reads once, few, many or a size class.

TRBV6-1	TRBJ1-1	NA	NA	TGTGCCAGCAAAACCCGGGCGATAAACACTGAAGCTTTCTTT	CASKTRAINTEAFF
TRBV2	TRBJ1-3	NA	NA	TGTGCCAGCAGTGAACGGCACCGATCTGGAAACACCATATATTTT	CASSERHRSGNTIYF
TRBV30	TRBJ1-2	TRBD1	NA	TGTGCCTTTGACAGGGAGGACGGCTACACCTTC	CAFDREDGYTF
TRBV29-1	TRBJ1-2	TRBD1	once	TGCAGCGTTGACGAGAGGGCAGGGGGGGTCTATGACTACACCTTC	CSVDERAGGVYDYTF
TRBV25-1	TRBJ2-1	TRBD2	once	TGTGCCAGCACCCCTCGACTAGCGGGACGGGGGCGTCATGGTGAGCAGTTCTTC	CASTPRLAGRGRHGEQFF
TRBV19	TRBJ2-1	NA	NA	TGTGCCAGTAGTGGTCTAGCAATCAATGAGCAGTTCTTC	CASSGLAINEQFF
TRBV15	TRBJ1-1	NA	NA	TGTGCCACCAGCGGAGAGAGGAATATTCCCGAAGCTTTCTTT	CATSGERNIPEAFF
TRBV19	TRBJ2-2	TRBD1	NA	TGTGCCAGTAGTGCGCGGACAGGCTACGGGACCGGGGAGCTGTTTTTT	CASSARTGYGTGELFF
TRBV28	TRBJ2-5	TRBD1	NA	TGTGCCAGCAGGCCGACAGGGGGTGAAGAGACCCAGTACTTC	CASRPTGGEETQYF
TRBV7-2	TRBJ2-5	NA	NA	TGTGCCAGCAGCTTAGTCGGGGGCTCGGAGACCCAGTACTTC	CASSLVGGSETQYF
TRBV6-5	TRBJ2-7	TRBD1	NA	TGTGCCAGCAGTCTGACAGGGGTTCCCTACGAGCAGTACTTC	CASSLTGVPYEQYF
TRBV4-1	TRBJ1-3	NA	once	TGCGCCAGCAGCCAAGACCGCACAGTCTCTGGAAACACCATATATTTT	CASSQDRTVSGNTIYF
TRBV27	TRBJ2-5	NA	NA	TGTGCCAGCAGTTCGTCGGGCAGGATGGAGACCCAGTACTTC	CASSSSGRMETQYF
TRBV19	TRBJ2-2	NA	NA	TGTGCCAGTAGTCTGGGACTCCGGGAGCTGTTTTTT	CASSLGLRELFF
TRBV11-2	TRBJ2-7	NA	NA	TGTGCCAGCAGCTTAGAGTTTTCCTACGAGCAGTACTTC	CASSLEFSYEQYF
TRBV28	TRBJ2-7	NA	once	TGTGCCAGCAGTTTACCAGGCGGCTACGAGCAGTACTTC	CASSLPGGYEQYF
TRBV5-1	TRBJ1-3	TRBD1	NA	TGCGCCAGCAGCTTGACAGGGACAGTCGACTCTGGAAACACCATATATTTT	CASSLTGTVDSGNTIYF
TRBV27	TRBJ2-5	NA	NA	TGTGCCAGCAGTCCCATCGCCGCCGACAGATTACAAGAGACCCAGTACTTC	CASSPIAADRLQETQYF
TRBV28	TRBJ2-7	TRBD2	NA	TGTGCCAGCGGGTGGAAGGCGGGGGGTACGTACTACGAGCAGTACTTC	CASGWKAGGTYYEQYF
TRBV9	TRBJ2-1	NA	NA	TGTGCCAGCAGCCCGAATTCCGCTGAGCAGTTCTTC	CASSPNSAEQFF
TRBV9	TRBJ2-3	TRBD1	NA	TGTGCCAGCAGCGTAGGGACGACAGGGACCAACACAGATACGCAGTATTTT	CASSVGTTGTNTDTQYF
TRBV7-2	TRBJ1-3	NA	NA	TGTGCCAGCAGCCGAAGGGGGTCTGGAAACACCATATATTTT	CASSRRGSGNTIYF
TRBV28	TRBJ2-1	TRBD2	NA	TGTGCCAGCAGGTATAGCGGGCACTCCTACAATGAGCAGTTCTTC	CASRYSGHSYNEQFF
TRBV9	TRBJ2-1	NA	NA	TGTGCCAGCAGCGCGCCGACGAGCTCCTACAATGAGCAGTTCTTC	CASSAPTSSYNEQFF
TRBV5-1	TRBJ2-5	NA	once	TGCGCCAAGGTACCCAGGATCCAAGAGACCCAGTACTTC	CAKVPRIQETQYF
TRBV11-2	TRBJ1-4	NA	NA	TGTGCCAGCAGCGCTGGTGGGCTCCGCAGAATTAATGAAAAACTGTTTTTT	CASSAGGLRRINEKLFF
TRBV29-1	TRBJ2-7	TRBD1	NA	TGCAGCGGGCGACAGGGCTACGAGCAGTACTTC	CSGRQGYEQYF
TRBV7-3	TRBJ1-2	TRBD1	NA	TGTGCCAGCAGCTCCGACAGGGACGGTGGCTACACCTTC	CASSSDRDGGYTF
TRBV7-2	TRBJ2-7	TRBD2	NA	TGTGCCAGCAGCCTGGGGACCGGGGGGAACGAGCAGTACTTC	CASSLGTGGNEQYF
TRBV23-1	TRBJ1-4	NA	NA	TGCGCCAGCAGTCAAGTCTATGGGGATGAAAAACTGTTTTTT	CASSQVYGDEKLFF
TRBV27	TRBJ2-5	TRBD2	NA	TGTGCCAGCAGTTTATCGATGACTAGCGGGAAAGAGACCCAGTACTTC	CASSLSMTSGKETQYF
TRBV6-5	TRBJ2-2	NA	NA	TGTGCCAGCAGCCTGAAGACCGGGGAGCTGTTTTTT	CASSLKTGELFF
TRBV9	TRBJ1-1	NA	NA	TGTGCCAGCAGCGTAGACAGGGTGGGGAACACTGAAGCTTTCTTT	CASSVDRVGNTEAFF
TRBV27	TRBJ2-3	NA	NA	TGTGCCAGCGGCTCGGGACCGCGACAAACAGATACGCAGTATTTT	CASGSGPRQTDTQYF
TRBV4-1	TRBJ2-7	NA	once	TGCGCCAGCAGCCAAGATGGGAAGGGGGGCGACGAGCAGTACTTC	CASSQDGKGGDEQYF
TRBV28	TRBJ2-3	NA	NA	TGTGCCAGCAGTTTATCCGAATCTAAGGCAGATACGCAGTATTTT	CASSLSESKADTQYF
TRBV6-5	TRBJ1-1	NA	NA	TGTGCCAGCAGTTATTCTCCCGGAGGGACTGAAGCTTTCTTT	CASSYSPGGTEAFF
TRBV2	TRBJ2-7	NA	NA	TGTGCCAGCACCCCTCGGGTCCTCCTCTACGAGCAGTACTTC	CASTPRVLLYEQYF
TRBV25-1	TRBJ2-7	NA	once	TGTGCCAGCAGTGGGGGCGGGAAGGGTTCCTACGAGCAGTACTTC	CASSGGGKGSYEQYF
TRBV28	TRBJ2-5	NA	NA	TGTGCCAGCAGTGCCTTTTTTAGTACGGGTAAAGAAGAGACCCAGTACTTC	CASSAFFSTGKEETQYF
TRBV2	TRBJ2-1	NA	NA	TGTGCCAGCAGTGATGAGCGGGCTAGCGCGCTCGGCAATGAGCAGTTCTTC	CASSDERASALGNEQFF
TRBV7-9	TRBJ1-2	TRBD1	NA	TGTGCCAGCAGCTGGGACAGGGGACTCGGCTACACCTTC	CASSWDRGLGYTF
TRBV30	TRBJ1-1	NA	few	TGTGCCTGGAGTGTACGGGGGCTGAGCACTGAAGCTTTCTTT	CAWSVRGLSTEAFF
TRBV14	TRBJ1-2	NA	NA	TGTGCCAGCAGCCAAGTCAACACGGGCTATGGCTACACCTTC	CASSQVNTGYGYTF
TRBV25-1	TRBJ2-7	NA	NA	TGTGCCAGCAGTGAAGTCTACGAGCAGTACTTC	CASSEVYEQYF
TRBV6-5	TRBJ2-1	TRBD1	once	TGTGCCAGCAGTTACACAGGACAGGGGTACAATGAGCAGTTCTTC	CASSYTGQGYNEQFF
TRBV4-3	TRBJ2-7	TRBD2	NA	TGCGCCAGCAGCCAAGGTGTCGGGGGGACGTACGAGCAGTACTTC	CASSQGVGGTYEQYF
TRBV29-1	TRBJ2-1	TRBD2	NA	TGCAGCGTTGATGCGGGGGTGGGTAACAATGAGCAGTTCTTC	CSVDAGVGNNEQFF
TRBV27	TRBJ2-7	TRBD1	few	TGTGCCAGCAGTTTCCGGGACAGGGGCTACGAGCAGTACTTC	CASSFRDRGYEQYF
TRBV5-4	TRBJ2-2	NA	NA	TGTGCCAGCAGCTGGGACACGAACACCGGGGAGCTGTTTTTT	CASSWDTNTGELFF
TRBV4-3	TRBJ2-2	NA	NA	TGCGCCAGCAGCCAAGACCCGGTAACTAACACCGGGGAGCTGTTTTTT	CASSQDPVTNTGELFF
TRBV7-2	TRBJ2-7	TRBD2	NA	TGTGCCAGCAGCTTTACTAGCGGGAACTCCTACGAGCAGTACTTC	CASSFTSGNSYEQYF
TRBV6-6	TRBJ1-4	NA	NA	TGTGCCAGCAGCCGGGGCCTCGAAGGTCTGTTTTTT	CASSRGLEGLFF
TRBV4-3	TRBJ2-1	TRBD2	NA	TGCGCCAGCAGCCAAGTATACGGGGGGGGATATGAGCAGTTCTTC	CASSQVYGGGYEQFF